This T cell receptor (beta chain) emerged from a study of healthy donors' naive CD4 and CD8 T cells. TCR libraries were built from 400 to 650 ng of total RNA by linear amplification. TCRdb redid the calling of the reads with MiXCR, one entry per CDR3 protein. The sample holds some 190,000 distinct CDR3 sequences, over 60% seen once. The J segment lost 0 bases and the V segment lost 3 bases, leaving 6 bases of the junction unmatched. Germline V gene sequence: CDR1 SGHKS, CDR2 YYEKEE (reference sequence). The CDR3 is made up of 15 amino acids. The sequenced material came from naive CD4+ and CD8+ T cells sorted from blood, pooled from several donors. The clonotype was recovered from a pool of human donors in good health; the sample pools cells from several healthy donors. The chain carries TRBV5-5 and TRBJ2-7; 7 positions match TRBD2. The CDR3 DNA is TGTGCCAGCAGCTCCGGGACTACCAGCTCCTACGAGCAGTACTTC. It is translated as CASSSGTTSSYEQYF.